This TCR beta chain was sequenced for a study of identical twins. From the 5' RACE reads, TCRdb called clonotypes with MiXCR, one entry per CDR3 protein. This table holds 600,000 to 800,000 distinct CDR3 sequences, 21% found once. Study-wide points: Reduced insertions were recorded for abundant cord blood beta clonotypes, with no such pattern in memory repertoires.

The CDR3 totals 14 residues. Unmatched junction bases numbered 12, after V lost 8 bases and J lost 8 bases. This clonotype was counted a few times. Antigen unknown. This same sample was also taken into another study, of T cells expressing NK-cell markers. As that report states: The study left the HCMV specificity of expanded NKG2C+ T cell clones unresolved.

The source of this sequence is a woman aged 18-30 years in good health. This chain uses TRBV12-3 or TRBV12-4 with TRBJ2-1, with 7 bases aligning to TRBD2. Input material: PBMCs. The CDR3 bases are TGTGCCAGCTGTTGTGCTAGCGGCACCGATGAGCAGTTCTTC. This sequence encodes CASCCASGTDEQFF.